This entry lists 24 T cell receptor beta chains sequenced from one sample in a study of blood T cells in healthy people across ages. The authors ran a second PCR of roughly 6 to 12 cycles using a sample-barcoded 5' primer and a J-beta primer mix. Each CDR3 protein is one row after TCRdb ran MiXCR on the 5' RACE reads. The repertoire consists of under 950,000 distinct CDR3 sequences, with 20% to 25% occurring once and the leading ten covering roughly 22%. Sequencing was carried out using blood. The receptors here all came from a man between 65 and 85 years old in good health.

This clonotype has just a few counts. This chain connects TRBV27 to TRBJ1-1; D may be TRBD1 (5 bases). V was clipped by 3 bases and J by 4 bases, with 15 bases between them. Looked up from germline, CDR1 is MNHEY and CDR2 is SMNVEV (reference sequence). CDR3 size: 15 residues. The CDR3 sequence is CASSFRRGPGTEAFF. CDR3 in DNA: TGTGCCAGCAGTTTCAGGAGGGGCCCCGGCACTGAAGCTTTCTTT.

This clonotype was seen more than once but under ten times. The chain couples TRBV27 to TRBJ1-2; TRBD1 is a possible D gene (6 bases). Germline lookup yields CDR1 MNHEY and CDR2 SMNVEV (reference sequence). This CDR3 is 16 amino acids long. V dropped 6 bases and J dropped 1 base, with 18 bases sitting between them. As DNA, the CDR3 is TGTGCCAGCAGACCGACACAGGGACCCCTTAACTATGGCTACACCTTC. Amino acid sequence: CASRPTQGPLNYGYTF.

This clonotype was seen a handful of times. V is TRBV12-3 or TRBV12-4 and J is TRBJ1-2; unclear D gene. Trimming pared 3 bases from V and 8 bases from J, leaving 16 bases between. The CDR3 has 14 amino acids. CDR3 bases: TGTGCCAGCAGTTTTCTGGAGAGGGAGGGCGGCTACACCTTC. Encoded protein: CASSFLEREGGYTF.

The J gene is TRBJ2-1, the V gene TRBV14; D might be TRBD1 (5 bases). The germline CDR1 and CDR2 sequences are SGHDN and FVKESK. V was trimmed by 6 bases and J by 0 bases, leaving 12 bases between them. The CDR3 has 15 amino acids. The CDR3 sequence is CASREHRSSYNEQFF. CDR3 coding DNA: TGTGCCAGCAGAGAACACAGGAGCTCCTACAATGAGCAGTTCTTC. Full variable domain (missing parts from reference TRBV14 and TRBJ2-1): EAGVTQFPSHSVIEKGQTVTLRCDPISGHDNLYWYRRVMGKEIKFLLHFVKESKQDESGMPNNRFLAERTGGTYSTLKVQPAELEDSGVYFCASREHRSSYNEQFFGPGTRLTVL.

This chain connects TRBV7-2 to TRBJ2-4; maybe TRBD2 (5 bases). V lost 5 bases, J lost 7 bases, and 15 bases lay in between. Germline V gives CDR1 SGHTA, CDR2 FQGNSA. The CDR3 loop spans 14 amino acids. The CDR3 sequence is CASSHAGRVNIQYF. The CDR3 DNA is TGTGCCAGCAGCCACGCGGGTAGGGTGAACATTCAGTACTTC.

In the case of this clonotype: Its ends do not fully match the called genes, so a read error is possible. The V gene is TRBV7-8, the J gene TRBJ2-3; the match to TRBD2 covers 14 bases. CDR3 length: 16 residues. The germline V gene encodes CDR1 SGHVS and CDR2 FQNEAQ. The CDR3 protein is CASSSGLAGVADMQYF. CDR3 coding DNA: TGTGCCAGCAGCTCGGGACTAGCGGGGGTGGCAGATATGCAGTATTTT.

V gene TRBV20-1 combines with J gene TRBJ2-2; 7 bases are a match to TRBD1. The CDR3 totals 14 residues. Germline V gene lookup returns CDR1 DFQATT and CDR2 SNEGSKA (reference sequence). Trimming cost V 3 bases and J 2 bases; bases outside gene matches: 3. CDR3 loop: CSARGQINTGELFF. CDR3 coding DNA: TGCAGTGCTAGGGGACAGATCAACACCGGGGAGCTGTTTTTT.

This clonotype was seen at least ten times. The chain links TRBV7-9 to TRBJ2-3; TRBD2 matches 13 bases. V was pared by 8 bases and J by 4 bases, with 6 bases of the junction left unmatched. This CDR3 has 15 residues. Germline values: CDR1 SEHNR, CDR2 FQNEAQ (reference sequence). The CDR3 DNA sequence: TGTGCCAGCGCCCCGACTAGCGGGAGGCCAGATACGCAGTATTTT. This sequence encodes CASAPTSGRPDTQYF.

This clonotype occurred many times. V usage is TRBV7-9 and J usage is TRBJ2-4, with 10 bases that match TRBD2. The J segment lost 3 bases and the V segment lost 6 bases, leaving 5 bases of the junction unmatched. CDR1 is SEHNR and CDR2 is FQNEAQ in the germline V gene (reference sequence). The CDR3 extends over 15 amino acids. DNA of the CDR3: TGTGCCAGCAGTCCTAGCGGGAGAGTCAAAAACATTCAGTACTTC. Its translation: CASSPSGRVKNIQYF.

This clonotype was detected only once. Lacking the conserved final phenylalanine or tryptophan, this CDR3 likely reflects a read error. The chain carries TRBV9 and TRBJ1-1; 9 nucleotides match TRBD1. The CDR3 loop spans 15 amino acids. Trimming took 2 bases from V and 3 from J; bases not matched to a gene: 5. The germline V gene has CDR1 SGDLS and CDR2 YYNGEE. CDR3 in amino acids: CASSVGTGTYTEAFL. The CDR3 nucleotides are TGTGCCAGCAGCGTTGGGACAGGGACCTACACTGAAGCTTTCCTT.

The rearrangement links TRBV28 to TRBJ1-4, with 9 bases that match TRBD1. Trimming took 6 bases from V and 5 from J; bases not matched to a gene: 7. Per germline, CDR1 MDHEN and CDR2 SYDVKM. The CDR3 is made up of 15 amino acids. The CDR3 DNA sequence: TGTGCCAGCAGCCGCCCGGGACAGGGAAATGAAAAACTGTTTTTT. Protein: CASSRPGQGNEKLFF.

In its sample, this clonotype was seen a few times. J is TRBJ1-5 and V is TRBV12-3 or TRBV12-4; D uncertain. The V end was cut by 3 bases, the J end by 7 bases, with 7 bases between. This CDR3 comprises 12 residues. The CDR3 nucleotides read TGTGCCAGCAGTTTCGTACCACAGCCCCAGCATTTT. This sequence encodes CASSFVPQPQHF.

The genes are TRBV29-1 and TRBJ2-3; no definite D call. This CDR3 has 13 residues. Deletions cut 4 bases from V and 1 base from J, with 9 bases between. Germline assignment: CDR1 SQVTM and CDR2 ANQGSEA. CDR3 sequence reads: CSVGGTGTDTQYF. CDR3 nucleotides: TGCAGCGTTGGCGGTACTGGCACAGATACGCAGTATTTT.

This chain links TRBV5-4 with TRBJ2-3; 12 bases fit TRBD2. V was clipped by 4 bases and J by 5 bases; unmatched bases: 5. The CDR3 length is 15 residues. Germline CDR1 reads SGHNT; CDR2 reads YYREEE (reference sequence). Written as DNA, the CDR3 is TGTGCCAGCAGCAGCAAGGGACTAGCGGGAGATACGCAGTATTTT. It codes for CASSSKGLAGDTQYF.

This clonotype was counted between two and nine times. This chain uses TRBV24-1 with TRBJ2-5; D call uncertain. Germline V CDR1 and CDR2: KGHDR, SFDVKD. This CDR3 spans 14 amino acids. Trimming left V 1 base short and J 6 bases short, with 11 bases between. The CDR3 coding sequence is TGTGCCACCAGTGATTTTCAAGAGTCGAAGACCCAGTACTTC. The encoded protein is CATSDFQESKTQYF.

This clonotype was seen a few times. This chain uses TRBV4-3 with TRBJ2-7; no clear D gene. The germline V and J ends were trimmed by 2 bases and 1 base, with 30 bases remaining between them. Germline assignment: CDR1 LGHNA and CDR2 YSLEER. The CDR3 extends over 21 amino acids. The CDR3 loop reads CASSQLLRPVAHRKGSYEQYV. CDR3 in DNA: TGCGCCAGCAGCCAACTACTGAGGCCCGTCGCGCACCGCAAGGGTTCCTACGAGCAGTACGTC.

This clonotype occurred a few times. The rearrangement links TRBV5-6 to TRBJ1-2; D is uncertain. Germline loops: CDR1 SGHDT, CDR2 YYEEEE. The CDR3 runs to 12 residues. V was trimmed by 4 bases and J by 8 bases, leaving 12 bases between them. CDR3 in DNA: TGTGCCAGCAGCCTGCTGACAAGGGGCTACACCTTC. Protein sequence: CASSLLTRGYTF.

In its sample, this clonotype was seen many times. The chain combines TRBV28 with TRBJ2-1, with 8 bases that match TRBD2. The germline CDR1 and CDR2 sequences are MDHEN and SYDVKM. The CDR3 loop spans 17 amino acids. Unmatched junction bases numbered 15, after V lost 7 bases and J lost 4 bases. Here the CDR3 DNA reads TGTGCCAGCAACACAGTGGAGGGCGGGGGGTTTTACAATGAGCAGTTCTTC. This sequence encodes CASNTVEGGGFYNEQFF. Variable domain in full (rest from reference TRBV28 and TRBJ2-1): DVKVTQSSRYLVKRTGEKVFLECVQDMDHENMFWYRQDPGLGLRLIYFSYDVKMKEKGDIPEGYSVSREKKERFSLILESASTNQTSMYLCASNTVEGGGFYNEQFFGPGTRLTVL.

This clonotype was observed many times. The J gene is TRBJ2-7, the V gene TRBV29-1; 8 bases match TRBD2. The CDR3 is 13 residues long. The germline V gene has CDR1 SQVTM and CDR2 ANQGSEA. Losses at the gene ends were 3 bases for V and 6 bases for J; bases not matched to a gene: 7. The CDR3, as DNA: TGCAGCGTTGATAAGCGGGAGTGGGTCGAGCAGTACGTC. It yields the protein CSVDKREWVEQYV.

This clonotype was seen a handful of times. The J gene is TRBJ1-6, the V gene TRBV5-1; a possible D gene is TRBD1 (5 bases). There are 15 residues in the CDR3. Trimming stripped 1 base from V and 4 bases from J, with 9 bases between. The germline CDR1 and CDR2 sequences are SGHRS and YFSETQ. CDR3 loop: CASSLMDTYNSPLHF. For the CDR3, the DNA is TGCGCCAGCAGCTTGATGGACACTTATAATTCACCCCTCCACTTT.

There are a few counts of this clonotype. The J gene is TRBJ2-7, the V gene TRBV12-5; D is unclear. The end of the DNA aligns better with TRBJ2-5, so the J call may be wrong. CDR1 and CDR2 (germline): LGHNT, FRNRAP. The CDR3 consists of 14 residues. CDR3 sequence (DNA): TGTGCTAGTGGTTTGAGAACAGTCGGTGAGACCCAGTACTTC. The encoded protein is CASGLRTVGETQYF.

This clonotype has just a few counts. The chain couples TRBV30 to TRBJ2-3, with D maybe TRBD1 (5 bases). The CDR3 has 13 amino acids. In germline, CDR1 is GTSNPN, CDR2 SVGIG (reference sequence). Trimming took 3 bases from V and 3 from J, leaving 10 bases between them. The CDR3 DNA reads TGTGCCTGGAGCCTCGCAGGGACAGATACGCAGTATTTT. Its protein is CAWSLAGTDTQYF.

This clonotype was recorded many times. The CDR3 spells CSVATGGNTEAFF. The CDR3 nucleotides are TGCAGCGTTGCGACAGGGGGCAACACTGAAGCTTTCTTT. The rearrangement uses TRBV29-1 and TRBJ1-1; 10 bases agree with TRBD1. Trimming cost V 4 bases and J 2 bases; bases outside gene matches: 1. The germline CDR1 and CDR2 sequences are SQVTM and ANQGSEA. This CDR3 spans 13 amino acids.

This chain connects TRBV12-3 or TRBV12-4 to TRBJ1-1, with unresolved D. V was pared by 3 bases and J by 1 base, with 9 bases between. This CDR3 is built from 14 residues. CDR3: CASSFGQPNTEAFF. The CDR3 bases are TGTGCCAGCAGTTTCGGCCAGCCGAACACTGAAGCTTTCTTT.